The sequence of this T cell receptor (beta chain) was determined in a study of blood T cell repertoires in COVID-19. Study in general: Sites across the United States, Italy and Spain contributed samples from acute and convalescent COVID-19. Nucleic acid was either cDNA or gDNA, and it came from T cells, B-cell-depleted T cells, or PBMCs.

As handled by the study authors: Reference gene primer amplification gave nucleated cell count estimates. The table came from immunoSEQ multiplex PCR; TCRdb's copy has only in-frame clones and leaves some out. The D gene and trimming were derived from the DNA, and the V and J assignments and clone size from that table. The table lists fewer than 150,000 clones, roughly 85% of them singletons. The clonotype was recovered from a man between 50 and 59 years old with acute or convalescent COVID-19. Material for sequencing was peripheral blood.

CDR3 in DNA: TGTGCCACCAGCAGGACTAGCGGGGGAGAGACCCAGTACTTC. Its protein product is CATSRTSGGETQYF. The chain combines TRBV15 with TRBJ2-5; TRBD2 agrees at 12 bases. Trimming at V came to 3 bases and at J to 4 bases, leaving 0 bases not matched to a gene. The CDR3 covers 14 residues. The germline V gene encodes CDR1 LNHNV and CDR2 YYDKDF (reference sequence).